The clone carrying this TCR beta chain has a handful of counts. What it binds is not known. Assay used: immunoSEQ multiplex PCR; TCRdb lists only in-frame clones, some missing. Among 75,000 to 100,000 clones listed, 77% were seen once. This sample is part of a study of vaccination effects on CD4 cells after COVID-19. V dropped 3 bases and J dropped 2 bases, with 10 bases sitting between them. Germline loops: CDR1 SEHNR, CDR2 FQNEAQ (reference sequence). The CDR3 loop spans 15 amino acids. Study results and limitations: Long after vaccination, the clones induced by infection and by vaccine shrank markedly in size.

In the ViraFEST assay, antigen-specific CD4+ clonotypes were identified by expansion after peptide-pool stimulation. CD4+ T cells were isolated after 10 days of culture. Each person got two doses of an mRNA SARS-CoV-2 vaccine, BNT162b2 or mRNA-1273. The sequences come from CD4+ T cells from PBMCs cultured with HCoV-OC43 spike peptides, collected after COVID-19 vaccination. The subset: HCoV-OC43 spike overlapping peptide pool stimulation. The V and J genes are TRBV7-9 and TRBJ2-2; D not certain. The receptor was isolated from a human donor who received a COVID-19 vaccine. The chain's CDR3 is CASSLGRLNTGELFF. DNA of the CDR3: TGTGCCAGCAGCTTGGGCAGATTAAACACCGGGGAGCTGTTTTTT.